The 27 T cell receptor beta chains in this list originate from one sample, sequenced in a study of shared clonotypes between healthy human individuals. This table comes from immunoSEQ multiplex PCR, and its TCRdb copy is limited to in-frame clones, with some not included. The sample lists 500,000 to 650,000 clones, roughly four fifths seen once, with 9.5% to 15% in the top ten. Material: PBMCs. The receptors originated from a woman in her forties in good health. Some clones in this sample may be carry-over from other donors' samples.

This clone has only a few counts. The chain joins TRBV5-1 to TRBJ2-5; D gene uncertain. Germline V gene data show CDR1 as SGHRS and CDR2 as YFSETQ. The CDR3 consists of 13 residues. V lost 1 base and J 1 base, leaving 5 bases between the germline ends. CDR3 sequence: CASSLYTQETQYF. CDR3 DNA sequence: TGCGCCAGCAGCTTGTACACCCAAGAGACCCAGTACTTC.

This chain connects TRBV4-3 to TRBJ2-1, with TRBD2 matching 9 bases. The germline gives CDR1 LGHNA, CDR2 YSLEER. The V and J ends lost 6 bases and 8 bases, in that order; junction bases with no gene match: 8. The CDR3 contains 14 residues. The CDR3 loop reads CASRGGRASHEQFF. The DNA of the CDR3 is TGCGCCAGCAGGGGCGGGAGGGCCTCCCATGAGCAGTTCTTC.

This clone has only a few counts. The rearrangement uses TRBV18 and TRBJ1-2, with no clear D. V shed 0 bases and J shed 4 bases, with 18 bases lying between them. Looked up from germline, CDR1 is KGHSH and CDR2 is LQKENI. This CDR3 region has 17 residues. For the CDR3, the DNA is TGTGCCAGCTCACCACCGGTCAACAGCGAGACTTCCTATGGCTACACCTTC. The encoded protein is CASSPPVNSETSYGYTF.

This clone showed up just once. J is TRBJ2-3 and V is TRBV5-1; D remains ambiguous. CDR1 is SGHRS, CDR2 YFSETQ, per germline. The CDR3 loop spans 17 amino acids. V lost 3 bases and J 2 bases, leaving 19 bases between the germline ends. The CDR3 sequence is CASSSESPLLSTDTQYF. DNA of the CDR3: TGCGCCAGCAGCTCCGAGAGCCCCCTACTTTCCACAGATACGCAGTATTTT.

CDR3 in amino acids: CASSPDGMNTEAFF. CDR3 DNA: TGTGCCAGCAGCCCGGACGGTATGAACACTGAAGCTTTCTTT. V and J are TRBV11-2 and TRBJ1-1, with D unresolved. This CDR3 region has 14 residues. Germline lookup yields CDR1 SGHAT and CDR2 FQNNGV. Trimming left V 5 bases short and J 0 bases short, with 10 bases between.

About this clone: The junction departs from germline at one end; a sequencing error may be responsible. The V and J genes are TRBV5-1 and TRBJ2-3; 10 bases line up with TRBD2. Germline lookup yields CDR1 SGHRS and CDR2 YFSETQ. The length of the CDR3 is 15 residues. The CDR3 nucleotides read TGCGCCAGCAGCTCATCTAGCGGGAGCACAGGTACGCAGTATTTT. It yields the protein CASSSSSGSTGTQYF.

This clone has just a few counts. The J gene is TRBJ1-3, the V gene TRBV7-9; D call uncertain. The CDR3 covers 18 residues. Deletions cut 1 base from V and 0 bases from J, with 16 bases between. Per the germline V gene, CDR1 is SEHNR and CDR2 is FQNEAQ (reference sequence). CDR3 sequence reads: CASSLGLFTFRSGNTIYF. The CDR3 DNA is TGTGCCAGCAGCTTAGGTTTGTTTACATTCCGCTCTGGAAACACCATATATTTT.

This clone showed up just once. The V and J genes are TRBV6-5 and TRBJ2-7, with D tentatively TRBD1 or TRBD2 (5 bases each). Trimming pared 5 bases from V and 2 bases from J, leaving 13 bases between. The CDR3 has 14 amino acids. The germline CDR1 and CDR2 sequences are MNHEY and SVGAGI. The DNA of the CDR3 is TGTGCCAGCAGTCGCACAGGACTCACCTACGAGCAGTACTTC. It yields the protein CASSRTGLTYEQYF.

In DNA, the CDR3 is TGTGCCAGCAGTTACCGCCCCAGGGTTGGGTACACCTTC. It is translated as CASSYRPRVGYTF. The chain combines TRBV6-5 with TRBJ1-2, with a weak D call TRBD1 (5 bases). Per germline, CDR1 MNHEY and CDR2 SVGAGI. This CDR3 has 13 residues. V lost 2 bases and J lost 11, with 15 bases in between.

This clone turned up a few times. The V and J genes are TRBV6-5 and TRBJ2-2; D is ambiguous. Germline lookup yields CDR1 MNHEY and CDR2 SVGAGI. V was trimmed by 2 bases and J by 6 bases, leaving 13 bases between them. The CDR3 is made up of 15 amino acids. CDR3 loop: CASSYRWSTPGELFF. The CDR3 region has the DNA TGTGCCAGCAGTTACCGATGGTCTACCCCCGGGGAGCTGTTTTTT.

In this sample, this clone turned up a few times. The chain has TRBV6-6 and TRBJ1-5; D unclear. Trimming stripped 11 bases from V and 0 bases from J, with 5 bases between. This CDR3 is built from 11 residues. CDR1 is MNHNY, CDR2 SVGAGI, per germline (reference sequence). CDR3 DNA sequence: TGTGCCTCGGGTAGCAATCAGCCCCAGCATTTT. It yields the protein CASGSNQPQHF.

The rearrangement uses TRBV2 and TRBJ1-4, with D possibly being TRBD1 (5 bases). With 7 bases removed from V and 7 bases from J, the gap between germline ends came to 28 bases. From germline, CDR1 is SNHLY and CDR2 FYNNEI. The CDR3 loop spans 18 amino acids. CDR3 sequence reads: CASNPSPRVRLWGEKLFF. CDR3 sequence (DNA): TGTGCCAGCAATCCCAGTCCCAGGGTGAGGCTATGGGGTGAAAAACTGTTTTTT.

The chain carries TRBV19 and TRBJ1-4; 8 bases match TRBD1. V shed 6 bases, J shed 8 bases, and the junction held 5 bases outside the gene matches. Per germline, CDR1 LNHDA and CDR2 SQIVND (reference sequence). The CDR3 sequence is 13 residues long. The CDR3 region has the DNA TGTGCCAGTAGCCCTCACAGGGGGGAAAAACTGTTTTTT. Amino acid sequence: CASSPHRGEKLFF.

The chain combines TRBV30 with TRBJ2-5; the D gene is possibly TRBD2 (6 bases). The DNA end is more similar to TRBJ2-7, so the J call may be wrong. The CDR3 contains 14 residues. Germline V gene lookup returns CDR1 GTSNPN and CDR2 SVGIG (reference sequence). The DNA of the CDR3 is TGTGCCTGGAGCGGGCGGCGGGGTACTCTCGAGCAGTACTTC. Amino acid sequence: CAWSGRRGTLEQYF.

The V and J genes are TRBV27 and TRBJ2-2; TRBD2 might be the D (5 bases). Trimming left V 4 bases short and J 7 bases short, with 13 bases between. Germline V gives CDR1 MNHEY, CDR2 SMNVEV (reference sequence). There are 14 residues in the CDR3. CDR3 coding DNA: TGTGCCAGCAGTTCCGTAGCTAGCAACGGGGAGCTGTTTTTT. Amino acids: CASSSVASNGELFF.

The CDR3 sequence is CASSLFHGQRYQETQYF. Here the CDR3 DNA reads TGTGCCAGCAGTTTATTCCACGGACAGAGGTACCAAGAGACCCAGTACTTC. The chain joins TRBV28 to TRBJ2-5; D is possibly TRBD1 (6 bases). The V and J ends lost 1 base and 0 bases respectively, with 15 bases between them. This CDR3 spans 17 amino acids. Germline V gene lookup returns CDR1 MDHEN and CDR2 SYDVKM.

V gene TRBV28 combines with J gene TRBJ2-7, with a weak D call TRBD1 (6 bases). The germline V gene has CDR1 MDHEN and CDR2 SYDVKM. The CDR3 has 15 residues. V dropped 5 bases and J dropped 7 bases, with 21 bases sitting between them. CDR3 DNA: TGTGCCAGCAGTCTATCCCCGGACAGCTCGGGAGAGCAGTACTTC. Protein product: CASSLSPDSSGEQYF.

This chain links TRBV9 with TRBJ2-1; D is possibly TRBD1 or TRBD2 (7 bases each). CDR3 length equals 14 residues. Germline V gene lookup returns CDR1 SGDLS and CDR2 YYNGEE. V lost 1 base and J lost 9, with 14 bases in between. CDR3 coding DNA: TGTGCCAGCAGCGTAATTGGGGGGGACAGTGAGCAGTTCTTC. As protein: CASSVIGGDSEQFF.

Written as DNA, the CDR3 is TGTGCCAGCAGCTCTGGGGGGACAGGGGTCACCGGGGAGCTGTTTTTT. Translating gives CASSSGGTGVTGELFF. This sequence joins TRBV7-3 and TRBJ2-2, with 10 positions matching TRBD1. Germline lookup yields CDR1 SGHTA and CDR2 FQGTGA. This CDR3 comprises 16 residues. J gave up 4 bases and V 4 bases, and 6 bases lay outside the gene matches.

On this clone: A read error may produce the germline difference seen at one junction end. The sample holds other DNA sequences that translate to the same CDR3. The J gene is TRBJ1-6, the V gene TRBV28; D is ambiguous. This CDR3 has 16 amino acids. Germline V gene sequence: CDR1 MDHEN, CDR2 SYDVKM. CDR3 sequence reads: CASSSPRRTYNSPLHF. CDR3 coding DNA: TGTGCCAGCAGTTCTCCCCGACGGACCTATAATTCGCCCCTCCACTTT.

The V and J genes are TRBV30 and TRBJ2-1; 7 positions match TRBD2. The V gene end was trimmed by 5 bases and the J gene end by 10 bases; junction bases not matched to a gene: 14. CDR3 length: 14 residues. Germline loops: CDR1 GTSNPN, CDR2 SVGIG (reference sequence). Here the CDR3 reads CAWCSGVNGAEQFF. In nucleotides, the CDR3 is TGTGCCTGGTGCAGCGGGGTTAATGGGGCGGAGCAGTTCTTC. The full variable domain, with the rest looked up from reference TRBV30 and TRBJ2-1, is SQTIHQWPATLVQPVGSPLSLECTVEGTSNPNLYWYRQAAGRGLQLLFYSVGIGQISSEVPQNLSASRPQDRQFILSSKKLLLSDSGFYLCAWCSGVNGAEQFFGPGTRLTVL.

The chain is built from TRBV6-1 and TRBJ1-5; 8 bases agree with TRBD1. J was trimmed by 6 bases and V by 11 bases; bases with no gene match: 6. Germline loops: CDR1 MNHNS, CDR2 SASEGT. This CDR3 region has 12 residues. This CDR3 reads CAAQGAVQPQHF. CDR3 nucleotides: TGTGCCGCGCAGGGGGCGGTTCAGCCCCAGCATTTT.

This clone was counted many times. Other DNA sequences within the sample encode an identical CDR3. This sequence joins TRBV29-1 and TRBJ2-5, with 8 bases identical to TRBD1. After removal of 4 bases from V and 5 bases from J, the junction contained 6 bases not matched to a gene. This CDR3 region has 13 residues. Germline lookup yields CDR1 SQVTM and CDR2 ANQGSEA. The CDR3 sequence: CSVGPGGAETQYF. CDR3 bases: TGCAGCGTTGGTCCAGGGGGCGCGGAGACCCAGTACTTC.

The sample holds one count of this clone. V usage is TRBV12-5 and J usage is TRBJ1-2; 9 nucleotides align to TRBD1. The CDR3 contains 17 residues. Germline CDR1 and CDR2: LGHNT and FRNRAP. V shed 0 bases and J 0 bases; nucleotides not matched to a gene: 5. The CDR3 region is CASGLVLGQGPNYGYTF. The CDR3 DNA reads as TGTGCTAGTGGTTTGGTACTTGGACAGGGGCCTAACTATGGCTACACCTTC.

The V and J genes are TRBV6-1 and TRBJ2-7, with D tentatively TRBD2 (6 bases). V was clipped by 5 bases and J by 3 bases, with 8 bases between them. This CDR3 spans 12 amino acids. The V gene's germline CDR1 is MNHNS and CDR2 SASEGT. The CDR3 region is CASSRDFYEQYF. The CDR3 coding sequence is TGTGCCAGCAGTAGGGACTTCTACGAGCAGTACTTC.

The genes are TRBV18 and TRBJ2-7; TRBD1 matches 7 bases. The J segment lost 2 bases and the V segment lost 1 base, leaving 5 bases of the junction unmatched. Germline CDR1 reads KGHSH; CDR2 reads LQKENI. CDR3 length: 15 residues. The DNA for the CDR3 is TGTGCCAGCTCACCACTCCGGGACAGTACCTACGAGCAGTACTTC. Protein: CASSPLRDSTYEQYF. The whole variable domain, remainder taken from reference TRBV18 and TRBJ2-7, is NAGVMQNPRHLVRRRGQEARLRCSPMKGHSHVYWYRQLPEEGLKFMVYLQKENIIDESGMPKERFSAEFPKEGPSILRIQQVVRGDSAAYFCASSPLRDSTYEQYFGPGTRLTVT.

To note about this clone: Other DNA sequences in the same sample also yield this CDR3. The rearrangement uses TRBV27 and TRBJ1-1; no definite D call. This CDR3 is 13 amino acids long. Trimming shortened V by 3 bases and J by 5 bases, and 10 bases separated the two germline ends. Germline V gene sequence: CDR1 MNHEY, CDR2 SMNVEV (reference sequence). CDR3 coding DNA: TGTGCCAGCAGTTTGCGGGGTAGGACTGAAGCTTTCTTT. Translated: CASSLRGRTEAFF.